A single sample gave rise to the 27 T cell receptor beta chains below, sequenced in a study of PD-L1 blockade in urothelial cancer. Time point defined: peripheral blood 6 weeks after treatment start. Profiling relied on immunoSEQ multiplex PCR, and the TCRdb table lists in-frame clones only, not all of them. Of over 40,000 clones in the sample, 70% to 90% were seen once. This specimen consisted of PBMCs, obtained around atezolizumab (anti-PD-L1) treatment. The source is a man between 65 and 85 years old with urothelial cancer.

The chain carries TRBV18 and TRBJ1-2, with TRBD1 matching over 10 bases. This CDR3 has 16 residues. With V trimmed by 3 bases and J by 5 bases, 9 bases remained unmatched. In germline, CDR1 is KGHSH, CDR2 LQKENI. CDR3 region: CASSPGTGETGYGYTF. The CDR3 coding sequence is TGTGCCAGCTCACCGGGGACAGGGGAAACGGGGTATGGCTACACCTTC.

The chain joins TRBV15 to TRBJ1-1; no firm D call. The germline V gene has CDR1 LNHNV and CDR2 YYDKDF (reference sequence). The V gene lost 1 base and the J gene lost 9 bases, with 12 bases spanning the gap. The CDR3 runs to 13 residues. The CDR3 bases are TGTGCCACCAGCAGAGGCTGGAGGGAAAAAGCTTTCTTT. Protein product: CATSRGWREKAFF.

The chain joins TRBV11-2 to TRBJ2-5, with 10 nucleotides matching TRBD2. V lost 5 bases and J lost 0; bases outside the gene matches: 6. This CDR3 is built from 16 residues. CDR1 is SGHAT and CDR2 is FQNNGV in the germline V gene. CDR3 in amino acids: CASSLGLADYQETQYF. The DNA for the CDR3 is TGTGCCAGCAGCCTCGGACTAGCGGATTACCAAGAGACCCAGTACTTC.

This sequence joins TRBV19 and TRBJ2-5, with TRBD2 identical over 11 bases. From germline, CDR1 is LNHDA and CDR2 SQIVND (reference sequence). The V segment lost 4 bases and the J segment 4 bases; nucleotides outside the gene matches: 11. This CDR3 is 17 amino acids long. The CDR3 region has the DNA TGTGCCAGTAGTAGGCGATTAGCGGGAGGGCCGGGAGAGACCCAGTACTTC. Translated: CASSRRLAGGPGETQYF. The full variable domain, with the rest looked up from reference TRBV19 and TRBJ2-5, is DGGITQSPKYLFRKEGQNVTLSCEQNLNHDAMYWYRQDPGQGLRLIYYSQIVNDFQKGDIAEGYSVSREKKESFPLTVTSAQKNPTAFYLCASSRRLAGGPGETQYFGPGTRLLVL.

This CDR3 reads CAISAGRGPSGYTF. Written as DNA, the CDR3 is TGTGCCATCAGTGCGGGCAGGGGGCCGAGTGGCTACACCTTC. V and J are TRBV10-3 and TRBJ1-2, with 8 bases fitting TRBD1. The germline CDR1 and CDR2 sequences are ENHRY and SYGVKD. The CDR3 contains 14 residues. Unmatched junction bases numbered 8, after V lost 4 bases and J lost 7 bases.

This clone was picked up a small number of times. V usage is TRBV7-9 and J usage is TRBJ2-2, with 13 bases aligning to TRBD2. This CDR3 has 18 residues. Germline V lookup: CDR1 SEHNR, CDR2 FQNEAQ (reference sequence). The V gene end was trimmed by 1 base and the J gene end by 4 bases; junction bases not matched to a gene: 6. DNA of the CDR3: TGTGCCAGCAGCTTAGAACTAGCGGGAGGGCAGAGCACCGGGGAGCTGTTTTTT. Protein sequence: CASSLELAGGQSTGELFF. Complete variable domain (other parts from reference TRBV7-9 and TRBJ2-2): DTGVSQNPRHKITKRGQNVTFRCDPISEHNRLYWYRQTLGQGPEFLTYFQNEAQLEKSRLLSDRFSAERPKGSFSTLEIQRTEQGDSAMYLCASSLELAGGQSTGELFFGEGSRLTVL.

The V gene is TRBV5-1, the J gene TRBJ1-1, with D possibly matching TRBD1 (6 bases). CDR1 is SGHRS, CDR2 YFSETQ, per germline. This CDR3 spans 15 amino acids. V was clipped by 0 bases and J by 6 bases, with 15 bases between them. CDR3 in DNA: TGCGCCAGCAGCTTGGAGGCTACAGGGTTGGCTGAAGCTTTCTTT. Amino acids: CASSLEATGLAEAFF.

The chain is built from TRBV5-6 and TRBJ2-1; a weak D match, TRBD2 (5 bases). The CDR3 is 16 residues long. Germline loops: CDR1 SGHDT, CDR2 YYEEEE. Trimming cost V 4 bases and J 4 bases, with 18 bases left between them. CDR3 coding DNA: TGTGCCAGCAGCCGACGTGGGGAGTCCCAATACAATGAGCAGTTCTTC. This encodes CASSRRGESQYNEQFF.

The chain recombines TRBV9 with TRBJ1-1; 7 nucleotides line up with TRBD1. The CDR3 runs to 16 residues. Germline V gene sequence: CDR1 SGDLS, CDR2 YYNGEE. V lost 4 bases and J lost 4; bases outside the gene matches: 13. CDR3 sequence (DNA): TGTGCCAGCAGCCTTAGACAGGGAATGGCCGCCACTGAAGCTTTCTTT. Amino acid sequence: CASSLRQGMAATEAFF.

The DNA for the CDR3 is TGCGCCAGCAGCCCACAGGGTTTGTGGAATACGCAGTATTTT. This translates into CASSPQGLWNTQYF. The genes are TRBV5-1 and TRBJ2-3; D might be TRBD1 (6 bases). V lost 4 bases and J 7 bases, leaving 16 bases between the germline ends. This CDR3 contains 14 residues. Germline V gene data show CDR1 as SGHRS and CDR2 as YFSETQ.

The CDR3 protein is CASSGETGAHQPQHF. The CDR3 DNA reads as TGTGCCAGCAGTGGAGAGACAGGGGCTCATCAGCCCCAGCATTTT. The rearrangement uses TRBV25-1 and TRBJ1-5, with 8 bases that match TRBD1. CDR3 length equals 15 residues. After removal of 4 bases from V and 5 bases from J, the junction contained 7 bases not matched to a gene. The germline CDR1 and CDR2 sequences are MGHDK and SYGVNS.

This clone occurred once. The genes are TRBV30 and TRBJ1-5, with D possibly being TRBD1 (5 bases). The CDR3 consists of 14 residues. Germline V lookup: CDR1 GTSNPN, CDR2 SVGIG (reference sequence). V lost 3 bases and J lost 0, with 9 bases in between. CDR3 amino acids: CAWRGPGSNQPQHF. CDR3 sequence (DNA): TGTGCCTGGAGGGGGCCTGGTAGCAATCAGCCCCAGCATTTT.

V and J are TRBV19 and TRBJ2-7, with TRBD1 matching over 9 bases. This CDR3 is built from 13 residues. The V and J ends lost 4 bases and 7 bases, in that order; junction bases with no gene match: 5. Germline assignment: CDR1 LNHDA and CDR2 SQIVND (reference sequence). The CDR3: CASSSGQGREQYF. DNA for the CDR3: TGTGCCAGTAGTAGCGGACAGGGGCGGGAGCAGTACTTC.

The chain employs TRBV21-1 and TRBJ2-1; the D call of TRBD2 is as the table states it, not checked on the DNA. TRBV21-1 is a known pseudogene. This CDR3 comprises 16 residues. CDR3 amino acids: CASCTRGKSWYNEQFF. The DNA of the CDR3 is TGTGCCAGCTGTACACGGGGTAAGTCGTGGTACAATGAGCAGTTCTTC.

This chain joins TRBV19 and TRBJ2-4; D is perhaps TRBD1 (6 bases). Germline assignment: CDR1 LNHDA and CDR2 SQIVND (reference sequence). Trimming cost V 1 base and J 0 bases, with 16 bases left between them. CDR3 size: 18 residues. The CDR3 protein is CASSIGDPGHLAKNIQYF. The CDR3 nucleotides are TGTGCCAGTAGTATAGGGGACCCGGGACATCTAGCCAAAAACATTCAGTACTTC.

The genes are TRBV5-1 and TRBJ1-3; no clear D gene. This CDR3 has 16 residues. Trimming left V 0 bases short and J 3 bases short, with 13 bases between. CDR1 is SGHRS, CDR2 YFSETQ, per germline. DNA of the CDR3: TGCGCCAGCAGCTTGGCCGGTCCCAGGTTTGGAAACACCATATATTTT. This codes for CASSLAGPRFGNTIYF.

This chain links TRBV18 with TRBJ2-1; 15 bases map to TRBD2. The ends lost 3 bases at V and 4 bases at J; junction bases unmatched: 4. The germline gives CDR1 KGHSH, CDR2 LQKENI. CDR3 length: 17 amino acids. CDR3 region: CASSPRTSGRGYNEQFF. The CDR3 DNA sequence: TGTGCCAGCTCACCCCGGACTAGCGGGAGGGGTTACAATGAGCAGTTCTTC.

The count of this clone is one. The chain employs TRBV27 and TRBJ2-7, with no clear D. V lost 0 bases to trimming and J lost 6 bases, with 9 bases between them. The CDR3 has 13 residues. In germline, CDR1 is MNHEY, CDR2 SMNVEV (reference sequence). The CDR3 DNA follows: TGTGCCAGCAGTTTATCCGCGTACTCCGAGCAGTACTTC. It is translated as CASSLSAYSEQYF.

The chain has TRBV4-1 and TRBJ2-5; weak D call: TRBD1 (6 bases). Germline CDR1 reads MGHRA; CDR2 reads YSYEKL. The V gene lost 4 bases and the J gene lost 3 bases, with 9 bases spanning the gap. This CDR3 is built from 13 residues. CDR3 region: CASSPGQKETQYF. The CDR3 DNA sequence: TGCGCCAGCAGCCCTGGACAGAAAGAGACCCAGTACTTC.

The J gene is TRBJ2-5, the V gene TRBV12-5, with D unclear. The CDR3 length is 14 residues. Germline CDR1 is LGHNT and CDR2 is FRNRAP. V was shortened by 5 bases and J by 1 base, with 11 bases between the two germline ends. The CDR3 loop reads CASGLSTVQETQYF. The CDR3, as DNA: TGTGCTAGTGGTCTCTCCACGGTCCAAGAGACCCAGTACTTC.

The chain carries TRBV7-3 and TRBJ2-3; D gene ambiguous. The CDR3 sequence is 13 residues long. Germline CDR1 SGHTA, CDR2 FQGTGA. Trimming stripped 4 bases from V and 3 bases from J, with 8 bases between. The chain's CDR3 is CASSSTPTDTQYF. The CDR3 region has the DNA TGTGCCAGCAGCTCCACTCCGACAGATACGCAGTATTTT.

The table lists this clone with a few counts. V usage is TRBV7-8 and J usage is TRBJ1-1; D is possibly TRBD1 (6 bases). Germline V CDR1 and CDR2: SGHVS, FQNEAQ. The CDR3 extends over 15 amino acids. Trimming left V 5 bases short and J 8 bases short, with 21 bases between. CDR3 nucleotide sequence: TGTGCCAGCAGCCAAAAGACACAGGGATGGGGGGAAGCTTTCTTT. Translation: CASSQKTQGWGEAFF.

This chain uses TRBV2 with TRBJ2-7; 10 bases are shared with TRBD1. The CDR3 consists of 14 residues. After removal of 8 bases from V and 0 bases from J, the junction contained 4 bases not matched to a gene. Germline V gives CDR1 SNHLY, CDR2 FYNNEI. The CDR3 here is CASRGQGDSYEQYF. The CDR3 nucleotides are TGTGCCAGCCGTGGACAGGGGGACTCCTACGAGCAGTACTTC.

This rearrangement joins TRBV5-4 to TRBJ2-1; weak D call: TRBD2 (6 bases). This CDR3 has 16 amino acids. V was cut by 4 bases and J by 4 bases, with 18 bases left in between. Per germline, CDR1 SGHNT and CDR2 YYREEE (reference sequence). CDR3 sequence reads: CASSPEAGILYNEQFF. The CDR3 bases are TGTGCCAGCAGCCCCGAGGCGGGAATTCTATACAATGAGCAGTTCTTC.

The chain joins TRBV27 to TRBJ2-1; no clear D. V lost 3 bases and J lost 5, with 8 bases in between. The germline V gene encodes CDR1 MNHEY and CDR2 SMNVEV (reference sequence). This CDR3 is 13 amino acids long. CDR3 bases: TGTGCCAGCAGTTTTACTGCAAACAATGAGCAGTTCTTC. Translated, it gives CASSFTANNEQFF.

The rearrangement links TRBV6-6 to TRBJ1-2; D is unclear. Looked up from germline, CDR1 is MNHNY and CDR2 is SVGAGI (reference sequence). The CDR3 length is 15 residues. Trimming shortened V by 0 bases and J by 4 bases, and 12 bases separated the two germline ends. CDR3 DNA sequence: TGTGCCAGCAGTTACTCTTCGGGGAGAAGCTATGGCTACACCTTC. As protein: CASSYSSGRSYGYTF.

This clone has only a few counts. J is TRBJ2-2 and V is TRBV14, with D possibly being TRBD1 (7 bases). Trimming stripped 2 bases from V and 9 bases from J, with 13 bases between. CDR1 SGHDN and CDR2 FVKESK come from the germline V gene. This CDR3 has 14 amino acids. The CDR3 DNA reads TGTGCCAGCAGCCAACTCCAGGGGGGCCGGGAGCTGTTTTTT. Amino acid sequence: CASSQLQGGRELFF.